This T cell receptor (beta chain) stems from a study of T cell changes during pregnancy in multiple sclerosis. TCRdb's table, derived via immunoSEQ multiplex PCR, lists solely in-frame clones and lacks some. In the table there are some 50,000 clones, over 90% of which are singletons. The TCR comes from a female donor with multiple sclerosis, enrolled in a pregnancy study. Here the sequenced sample was peripheral blood, taken after pregnancy.

The CDR3 DNA sequence: TGTGCCAGCAGCTTAGCACGGAGCAATCAGCCCCAGCATTTT. Its translation is CASSLARSNQPQHF. The J gene is TRBJ1-5, the V gene TRBV7-2; D not certain. This CDR3 is 14 amino acids long. The V end was cut by 0 bases, the J end by 1 base, with 4 bases between. Germline lookup yields CDR1 SGHTA and CDR2 FQGNSA.